These 2 T cell receptor beta chains share one sample of origin, sequenced in a study of patients and donors after allogeneic stem cell transplantation. From the RT-PCR reads, TCRdb called clonotypes with MiXCR, one entry per CDR3 protein. The sample consists of 190,000 or so distinct CDR3 sequences, about 40% of them appearing once. Material for sequencing was blood, either unsorted or a sorted T cell fraction (not recorded which). The receptors here all came from a human donor who was either an allogeneic HSCT recipient or a stem cell or donor lymphocyte infusion donor (not recorded which). It is not recorded whose cells these are; they may come from a transplant donor.

The genes are TRBV5-1 and TRBJ2-2, with TRBD2 matching over 12 bases. V lost 4 bases and J lost 3; bases outside the gene matches: 7. There are 17 residues in the CDR3. Germline loops: CDR1 SGHRS, CDR2 YFSETQ. The CDR3 DNA sequence: TGCGCCAGCAGCCTTAGACTAGCGGGAGTCGACACCGGGGAGCTGTTTTTT. This translates into CASSLRLAGVDTGELFF.

This clonotype was observed a few times. The J gene is TRBJ1-1, the V gene TRBV29-1, with 7 bases that match TRBD1. The CDR3 consists of 13 residues. Germline V gene sequence: CDR1 SQVTM, CDR2 ANQGSEA. V gave up 7 bases and J gave up 4 bases; unmatched junction bases: 9. CDR3 in amino acids: CSGLPDRVTEAFF. In DNA, the CDR3 is TGCAGCGGCCTACCTGACAGGGTCACTGAAGCTTTCTTT.